One and the same sample provided the 7 T cell receptor beta chains below, sequenced in a study of cytomegalovirus exposure and HLA in healthy donors. With 60 Vbeta and 13 Jbeta primers, the PCR was carried out. TCRdb's table, derived via immunoSEQ multiplex PCR, lists solely in-frame clones and lacks some. This sample's table reports approximately 52,000 clones. Sequenced input: PBMCs. The receptors here all came from a man in his fifties in good health and CMV-seropositive.

The J gene is TRBJ2-1, the V gene TRBV4-1, with TRBD2 matching 10 bases. There are 19 residues in the CDR3. Trimming removed 1 base from V and 8 bases from J; junction bases left unmatched: 17. Germline CDR1 MGHRA, CDR2 YSYEKL. The CDR3 loop is CASSQVHTSGGVPVHEQFF. Here the CDR3 DNA reads TGCGCCAGCAGCCAAGTTCATACAAGCGGGGGGGTCCCCGTCCATGAGCAGTTCTTC.

The gene calls are TRBV20-1 and TRBJ2-7; the D gene is possibly TRBD1 (6 bases). V lost 6 bases and J 6 bases, leaving 12 bases between the germline ends. The length of the CDR3 is 11 residues. Per the germline V gene, CDR1 is DFQATT and CDR2 is SNEGSKA (reference sequence). The CDR3 is CSAPRTVEQYF. For the CDR3, the DNA is TGCAGTGCACCCCGGACAGTCGAGCAGTACTTC.

V usage is TRBV20-1 and J usage is TRBJ1-2; 10 bases line up with TRBD1. The length of the CDR3 is 11 residues. Germline loops: CDR1 DFQATT, CDR2 SNEGSKA (reference sequence). The CDR3 is CSPTGGNGYTF. The DNA for the CDR3 is TGCAGCCCGACAGGGGGCAATGGCTACACCTTC.

The gene calls are TRBV6-1 and TRBJ1-2, with 12 bases that match TRBD1. This CDR3 is 15 amino acids long. Germline trimming cut 5 bases from V and 4 bases from J; bases unmatched to any gene: 5. Germline values: CDR1 MNHNS, CDR2 SASEGT. The CDR3 sequence: CASSTGTGGLYGYTF. DNA of the CDR3: TGTGCCAGCAGTACCGGGACAGGGGGCCTCTATGGCTACACCTTC.

The J gene is TRBJ2-1, the V gene TRBV7-6; TRBD1 matches 7 bases. Looked up from germline, CDR1 is SGHVS and CDR2 is FNYEAQ. V gave up 2 bases and J gave up 7 bases; unmatched junction bases: 14. This CDR3 region has 17 residues. The CDR3 protein is CASSLSSFRAGGNEQFF. As DNA, the CDR3 is TGTGCCAGCAGCTTATCGTCGTTTAGGGCAGGGGGAAATGAGCAGTTCTTC. Variable domain in full (rest from reference TRBV7-6 and TRBJ2-1): GAGVSQSPRYKVTKRGQDVALRCDPISGHVSLYWYRQALGQGPEFLTYFNYEAQQDKSGLPNDRFSAERPEGSISTLTIQRTEQRDSAMYRCASSLSSFRAGGNEQFFGPGTRLTVL.

The chain joins TRBV7-3 to TRBJ2-3, with D possibly being TRBD2 (6 bases). The CDR3 has 14 residues. V was cut by 3 bases and J by 0 bases, with 7 bases left in between. Per the germline V gene, CDR1 is SGHTA and CDR2 is FQGTGA. CDR3 region: CASSLGLSTDTQYF. CDR3 coding DNA: TGTGCCAGCAGCTTGGGACTCAGCACAGATACGCAGTATTTT.

The chain joins TRBV29-1 to TRBJ2-1; 9 bases fit TRBD1. The J segment lost 7 bases and the V segment lost 7 bases, leaving 8 bases of the junction unmatched. CDR3 length equals 13 residues. Germline-derived CDR1 and CDR2 are SQVTM and ANQGSEA. CDR3 sequence (DNA): TGCAGCGGGACGGGACAGGGAGGGAATGAGCAGTTCTTC. Amino acids: CSGTGQGGNEQFF.